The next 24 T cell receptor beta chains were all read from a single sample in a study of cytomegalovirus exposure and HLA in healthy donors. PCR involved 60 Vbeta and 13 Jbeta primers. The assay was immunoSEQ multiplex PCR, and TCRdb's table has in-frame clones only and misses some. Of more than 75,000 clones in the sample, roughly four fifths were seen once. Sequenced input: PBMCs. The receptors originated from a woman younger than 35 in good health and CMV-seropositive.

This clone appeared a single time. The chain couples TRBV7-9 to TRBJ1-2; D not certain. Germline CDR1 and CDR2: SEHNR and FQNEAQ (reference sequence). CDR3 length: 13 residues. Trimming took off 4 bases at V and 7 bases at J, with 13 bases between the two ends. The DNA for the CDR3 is TGTGCCAGCAGCTGGGAGGTCTCGGGTGGCTACACCTTC. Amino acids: CASSWEVSGGYTF. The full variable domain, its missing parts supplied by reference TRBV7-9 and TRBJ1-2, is DTGVSQNPRHKITKRGQNVTFRCDPISEHNRLYWYRQTLGQGPEFLTYFQNEAQLEKSRLLSDRFSAERPKGSFSTLEIQRTEQGDSAMYLCASSWEVSGGYTFGSGTRLTVV.

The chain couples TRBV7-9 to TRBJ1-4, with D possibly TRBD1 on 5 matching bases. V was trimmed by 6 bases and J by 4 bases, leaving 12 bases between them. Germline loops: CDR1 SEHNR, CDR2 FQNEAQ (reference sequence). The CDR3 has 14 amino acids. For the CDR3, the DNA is TGTGCCAGCAGAGTCGGAGGGGTTAATGAAAAACTGTTTTTT. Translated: CASRVGGVNEKLFF.

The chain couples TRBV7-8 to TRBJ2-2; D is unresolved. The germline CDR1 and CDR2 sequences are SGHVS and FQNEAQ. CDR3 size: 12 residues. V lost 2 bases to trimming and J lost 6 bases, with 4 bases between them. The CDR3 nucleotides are TGTGCCAGCAGCTTATCGGCCGGGGAGCTGTTTTTT. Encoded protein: CASSLSAGELFF. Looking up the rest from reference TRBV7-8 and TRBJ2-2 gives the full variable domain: GAGVSQSPRYKVAKRGQDVALRCDPISGHVSLFWYQQALGQGPEFLTYFQNEAQLDKSGLPSDRFFAERPEGSVSTLKIQRTQQEDSAVYLCASSLSAGELFFGEGSRLTVL.

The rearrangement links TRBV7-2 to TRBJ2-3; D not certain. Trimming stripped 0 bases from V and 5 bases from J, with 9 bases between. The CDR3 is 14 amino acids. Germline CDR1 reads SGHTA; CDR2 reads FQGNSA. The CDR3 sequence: CASSLAASQDTQYF. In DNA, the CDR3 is TGTGCCAGCAGCTTAGCGGCAAGTCAAGATACGCAGTATTTT.

CDR3 nucleotide sequence: TGTGCCTGGAGCGCGACAGCCACAGGGAGGGAGGTCTATGGCTACACCTTC. This gives the protein CAWSATATGREVYGYTF. V is TRBV30 and J is TRBJ1-2; possibly TRBD1 for D (6 bases). The CDR3 contains 17 residues. Trimming left V 3 bases short and J 4 bases short, with 24 bases between. CDR1 and CDR2 (germline): GTSNPN, SVGIG (reference sequence).

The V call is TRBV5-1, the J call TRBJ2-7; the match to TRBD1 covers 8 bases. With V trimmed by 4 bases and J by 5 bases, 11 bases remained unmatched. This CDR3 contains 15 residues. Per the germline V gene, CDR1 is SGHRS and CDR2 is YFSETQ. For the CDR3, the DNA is TGCGCCAGCAGCAGCCTAGGACAGGGCATCGACGAGCAGTACTTC. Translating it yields CASSSLGQGIDEQYF.

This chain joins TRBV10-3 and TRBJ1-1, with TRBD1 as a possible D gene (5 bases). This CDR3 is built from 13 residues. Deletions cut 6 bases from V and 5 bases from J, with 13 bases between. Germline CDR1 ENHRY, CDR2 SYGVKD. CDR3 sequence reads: CAIRDPGGTEAFF. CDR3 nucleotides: TGTGCCATCAGGGACCCCGGGGGAACTGAAGCTTTCTTT.

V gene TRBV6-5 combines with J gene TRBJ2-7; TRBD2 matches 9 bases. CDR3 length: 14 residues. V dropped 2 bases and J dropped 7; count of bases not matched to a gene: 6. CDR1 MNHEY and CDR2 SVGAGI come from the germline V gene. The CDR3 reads CASSYLGLAREQYF. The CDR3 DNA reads TGTGCCAGCAGTTACCTCGGACTAGCGAGGGAGCAGTACTTC.

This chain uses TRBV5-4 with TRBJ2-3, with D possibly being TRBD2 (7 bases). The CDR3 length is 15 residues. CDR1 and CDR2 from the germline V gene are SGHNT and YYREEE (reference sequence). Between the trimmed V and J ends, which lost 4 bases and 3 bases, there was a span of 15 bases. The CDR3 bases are TGTGCCAGCAGCCCCAAGGGGGGGGGAACAGATACGCAGTATTTT. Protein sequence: CASSPKGGGTDTQYF.

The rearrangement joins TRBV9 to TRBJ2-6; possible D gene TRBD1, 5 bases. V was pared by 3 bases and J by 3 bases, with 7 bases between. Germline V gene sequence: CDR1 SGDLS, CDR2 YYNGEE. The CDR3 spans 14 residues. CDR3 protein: CASSDQGGANVLTF. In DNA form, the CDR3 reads TGTGCCAGCAGCGATCAGGGTGGGGCCAACGTCCTGACTTTC. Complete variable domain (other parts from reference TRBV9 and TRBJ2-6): DSGVTQTPKHLITATGQRVTLRCSPRSGDLSVYWYQQSLDQGLQFLIQYYNGEERAKGNILERFSAQQFPDLHSELNLSSLELGDSALYFCASSDQGGANVLTFGAGSRLTVL.

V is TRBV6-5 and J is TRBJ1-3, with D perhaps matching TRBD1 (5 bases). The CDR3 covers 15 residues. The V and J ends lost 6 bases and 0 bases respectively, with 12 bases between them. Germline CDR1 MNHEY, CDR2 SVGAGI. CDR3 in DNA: TGTGCCAGCAGGATTGACAGAAACTCTGGAAACACCATATATTTT. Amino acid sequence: CASRIDRNSGNTIYF.

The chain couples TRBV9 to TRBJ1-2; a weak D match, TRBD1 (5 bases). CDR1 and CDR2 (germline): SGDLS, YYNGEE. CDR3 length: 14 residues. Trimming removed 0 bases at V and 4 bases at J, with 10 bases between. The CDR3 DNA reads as TGTGCCAGCAGCGTAGGGGGCCGCACCTATGGCTACACCTTC. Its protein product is CASSVGGRTYGYTF.

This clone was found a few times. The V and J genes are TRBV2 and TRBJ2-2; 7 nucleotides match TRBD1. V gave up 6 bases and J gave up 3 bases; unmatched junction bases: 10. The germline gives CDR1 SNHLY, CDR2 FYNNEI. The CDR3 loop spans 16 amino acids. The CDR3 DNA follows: TGTGCCAGCAGATACCATGGTACAGGGGACACCGGGGAGCTGTTTTTT. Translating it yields CASRYHGTGDTGELFF.

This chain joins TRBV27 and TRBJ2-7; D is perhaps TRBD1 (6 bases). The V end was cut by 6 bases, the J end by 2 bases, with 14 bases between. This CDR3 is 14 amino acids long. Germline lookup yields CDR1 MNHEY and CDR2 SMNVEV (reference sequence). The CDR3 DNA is TGTGCCAGCAGAGGGTTGGGGGACACCTACGAGCAGTACTTC. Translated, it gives CASRGLGDTYEQYF.

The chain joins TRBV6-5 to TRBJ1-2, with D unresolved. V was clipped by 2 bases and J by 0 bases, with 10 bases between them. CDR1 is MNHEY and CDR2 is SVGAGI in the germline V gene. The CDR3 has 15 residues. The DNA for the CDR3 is TGTGCCAGCAGTTACCTGGCGGGCCCTAACTATGGCTACACCTTC. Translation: CASSYLAGPNYGYTF.

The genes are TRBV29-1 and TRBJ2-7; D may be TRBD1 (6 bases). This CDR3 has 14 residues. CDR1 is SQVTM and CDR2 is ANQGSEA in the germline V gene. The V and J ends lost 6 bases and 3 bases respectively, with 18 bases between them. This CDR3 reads CSVLLGLTGYEQYF. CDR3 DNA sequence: TGCAGCGTCCTCCTGGGGCTGACAGGCTACGAGCAGTACTTC.

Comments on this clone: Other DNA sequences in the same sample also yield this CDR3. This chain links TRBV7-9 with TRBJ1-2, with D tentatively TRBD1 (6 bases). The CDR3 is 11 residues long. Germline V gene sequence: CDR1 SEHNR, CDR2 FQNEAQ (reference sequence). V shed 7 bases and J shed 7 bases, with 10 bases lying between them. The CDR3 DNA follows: TGTGCCAGCACCACAGGGAGTGGCTACACCTTC. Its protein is CASTTGSGYTF.

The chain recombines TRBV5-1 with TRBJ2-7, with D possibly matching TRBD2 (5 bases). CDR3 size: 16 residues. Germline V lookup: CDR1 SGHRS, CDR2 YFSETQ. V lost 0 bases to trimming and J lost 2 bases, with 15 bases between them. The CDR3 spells CASSLGPPSSTYEQYF. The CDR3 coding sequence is TGCGCCAGCAGCTTGGGGCCCCCTAGCAGTACCTACGAGCAGTACTTC.

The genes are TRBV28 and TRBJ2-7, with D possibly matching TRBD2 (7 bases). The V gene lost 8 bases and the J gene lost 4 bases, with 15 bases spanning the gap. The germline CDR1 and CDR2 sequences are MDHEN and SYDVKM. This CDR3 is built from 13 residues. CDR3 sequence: CASGGASWYEQYF. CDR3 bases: TGTGCCAGCGGGGGGGCCTCTTGGTACGAGCAGTACTTC. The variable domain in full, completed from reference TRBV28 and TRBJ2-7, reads DVKVTQSSRYLVKRTGEKVFLECVQDMDHENMFWYRQDPGLGLRLIYFSYDVKMKEKGDIPEGYSVSREKKERFSLILESASTNQTSMYLCASGGASWYEQYFGPGTRLTVT.

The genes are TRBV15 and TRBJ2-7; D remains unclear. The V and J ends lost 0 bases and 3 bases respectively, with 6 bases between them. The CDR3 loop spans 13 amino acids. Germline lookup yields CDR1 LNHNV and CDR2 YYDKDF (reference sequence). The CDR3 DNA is TGTGCCACCAGCAGAGACAGTCACTACGAGCAGTACTTC. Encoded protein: CATSRDSHYEQYF.

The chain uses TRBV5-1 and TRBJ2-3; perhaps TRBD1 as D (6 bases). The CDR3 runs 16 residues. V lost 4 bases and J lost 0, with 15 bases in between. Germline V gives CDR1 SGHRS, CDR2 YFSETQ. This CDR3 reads CASSKDSSSSTDTQYF. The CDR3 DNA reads TGCGCCAGCAGCAAGGACAGTTCTTCTAGCACAGATACGCAGTATTTT.

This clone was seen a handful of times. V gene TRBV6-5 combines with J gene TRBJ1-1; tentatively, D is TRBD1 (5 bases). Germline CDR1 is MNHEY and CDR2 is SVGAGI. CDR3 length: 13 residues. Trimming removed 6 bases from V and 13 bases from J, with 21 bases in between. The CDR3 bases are TGTGCCAGCAGCCCCAAGGGCAGGGCGGGACGTTTCTTT. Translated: CASSPKGRAGRFF.

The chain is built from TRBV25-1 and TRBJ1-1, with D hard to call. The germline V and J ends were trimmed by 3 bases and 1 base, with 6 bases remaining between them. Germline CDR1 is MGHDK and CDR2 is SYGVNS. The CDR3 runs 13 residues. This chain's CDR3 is CASSDGENTEAFF. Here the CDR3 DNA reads TGTGCCAGCAGTGACGGGGAGAACACTGAAGCTTTCTTT.

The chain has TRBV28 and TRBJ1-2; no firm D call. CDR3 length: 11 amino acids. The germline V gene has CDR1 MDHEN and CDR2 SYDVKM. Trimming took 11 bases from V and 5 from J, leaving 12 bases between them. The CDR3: CAHGEGYGYTF. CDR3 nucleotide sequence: TGTGCCCACGGGGAAGGGTATGGCTACACCTTC.